The 26 T cell receptor beta chains in this list originate from one sample, sequenced in a study of tumor and adjacent non-tumor tissue in lung cancer. This sample's RNA came from whole unsorted tissue. A modified ARM-PCR protocol with three rounds of nested PCR amplified TCRbeta. TCRdb reprocessed the multiplex PCR reads via MiXCR and lists one record per CDR3 protein. The table lists approximately 140,000 distinct CDR3 sequences, 66% of them singletons. Input material: lung tumor tissue. The receptors originated from a man aged 55-75 years with small cell lung cancer.

This clonotype has at least ten counts. The V call is TRBV29-1, the J call TRBJ2-2; 14 positions agree with TRBD2. Germline V gives CDR1 SQVTM, CDR2 ANQGSEA. This CDR3 is built from 18 residues. Trimming cost V 6 bases and J 2 bases; bases outside gene matches: 11. Here the CDR3 reads CSVQQGGLAGGNTGELFF. The DNA for the CDR3 is TGCAGCGTCCAACAGGGAGGACTAGCGGGAGGAAACACCGGGGAGCTGTTTTTT.

Comment on this clonotype: Germline is not matched at one junction end, which may reflect a read error. V is TRBV4-1 and J is TRBJ1-2, with TRBD1 identical over 9 bases. The CDR3 has 16 residues. Germline lookup yields CDR1 MGHRA and CDR2 YSYEKL. Written as DNA, the CDR3 is TGCGCCAGCAGCCCATCCGGGACAGGGTTTAGCTATGGCTACGCATTC. This encodes CASSPSGTGFSYGYAF.

This chain links TRBV7-9 with TRBJ2-3; maybe TRBD2 (5 bases). Trimming left V 5 bases short and J 6 bases short, with 18 bases between. Looked up from germline, CDR1 is SEHNR and CDR2 is FQNEAQ (reference sequence). The CDR3 is made up of 15 amino acids. CDR3: CASSPRTWRRDTQYF. The CDR3 nucleotides read TGTGCCAGCAGCCCAAGGACTTGGCGGAGGGATACGCAGTATTTT.

This clonotype turned up a few times. The chain links TRBV13 to TRBJ2-5; TRBD2 aligns across 8 bases. This CDR3 region has 13 residues. Per germline, CDR1 PRHDT and CDR2 FYEKMQ (reference sequence). J gave up 5 bases and V 3 bases, and 2 bases lay outside the gene matches. CDR3 loop: CASSLRGAETQYF. For the CDR3, the DNA is TGTGCCAGCAGCTTGCGGGGGGCGGAGACCCAGTACTTC. Supplemented by reference TRBV13 and TRBJ2-5, the full variable domain reads AAGVIQSPRHLIKEKRETATLKCYPIPRHDTVYWYQQGPGQDPQFLISFYEKMQSDKGSIPDRFSAQQFSDYHSELNMSSLELGDSALYFCASSLRGAETQYFGPGTRLLVL.

The chain combines TRBV20-1 with TRBJ1-4; D gene uncertain. This CDR3 comprises 12 residues. Trimming shortened V by 8 bases and J by 4 bases, and 11 bases separated the two germline ends. Germline loops: CDR1 DFQATT, CDR2 SNEGSKA (reference sequence). The CDR3 DNA follows: TGCAGTACTGGCAGTGTTAATGAAAAACTGTTTTTT. This translates into CSTGSVNEKLFF.

About this clonotype: Its ends do not fully match the called genes, so a read error is possible. V usage is TRBV11-1 and J usage is TRBJ1-2; D not certain. Germline CDR1 reads SGHAT; CDR2 reads FQDESV (reference sequence). The CDR3 totals 13 residues. The CDR3 nucleotides are TGTGCCAGTAGCTCGGATGGAGCGTATGGCTACACCTTC. This sequence encodes CASSSDGAYGYTF.

The V call is TRBV29-1, the J call TRBJ2-1; tentatively, D is TRBD2 (5 bases). This CDR3 has 10 amino acids. In germline, CDR1 is SQVTM, CDR2 ANQGSEA. Trimming pared 6 bases from V and 10 bases from J, leaving 10 bases between. CDR3 nucleotide sequence: TGCAGCGTCACGTCGGGAGAGCAGTTCTTC. Its protein product is CSVTSGEQFF.

The chain combines TRBV12-3 or TRBV12-4 with TRBJ2-5; TRBD2 is a possible D gene (6 bases). CDR3 size: 13 residues. The ends were cut back, 10 bases at V and 0 bases at J, with 12 bases in the middle. CDR3 coding DNA: TGTGCCACCGCGGCTAGCGACCAAGAGACCCAGTACTTC. Amino acid sequence: CATAASDQETQYF.

In this sample, this clonotype turned up many times. J is TRBJ1-3 and V is TRBV10-3; perhaps TRBD1 as D (6 bases). The CDR3 sequence is 14 residues long. V dropped 2 bases and J dropped 4 bases, with 9 bases sitting between them. The germline V gene encodes CDR1 ENHRY and CDR2 SYGVKD. The CDR3 sequence: CAISENRAGNTIYF. In DNA form, the CDR3 reads TGTGCCATCAGTGAGAACAGGGCAGGAAACACCATATATTTT.

In regard to this clonotype: The final CDR3 position lacks the conserved phenylalanine or tryptophan, pointing to a likely read error. V usage is TRBV29-1 and J usage is TRBJ2-3; no clear D gene. Germline values: CDR1 SQVTM, CDR2 ANQGSEA. The CDR3 consists of 14 residues. V was pared by 4 bases and J by 4 bases, with 15 bases between. DNA for the CDR3: TGCAGCGTTGTTAAAGGCGGATCACCAGATACGCAGTATCTT. This translates into CSVVKGGSPDTQYL.

As regards this clonotype: This is likely a read error, given that the CDR3 carries no conserved phenylalanine or tryptophan at its end. This chain links TRBV20-1 with TRBJ2-3; 7 bases match TRBD1. CDR3 length: 14 residues. From germline, CDR1 is DFQATT and CDR2 SNEGSKA (reference sequence). CDR3 sequence: CSAGRTGGADMQYY. CDR3 sequence (DNA): TGCAGTGCTGGTCGGACAGGTGGGGCAGATATGCAGTATTAT.

This clonotype was counted a few times. The J gene is TRBJ2-7, the V gene TRBV5-6, with D perhaps matching TRBD1 (5 bases). The germline CDR1 and CDR2 sequences are SGHDT and YYEEEE. V dropped 4 bases and J dropped 4 bases, with 18 bases sitting between them. The CDR3 loop spans 15 amino acids. The CDR3 bases are TGTGCCAGCAGCGCGGCAGGGTCCGGCGGATACGAGCAGTACTTC. As protein: CASSAAGSGGYEQYF.

V usage is TRBV6-5 and J usage is TRBJ1-1; D uncertain. Trimming left V 2 bases short and J 4 bases short, with 17 bases between. Germline CDR1 is MNHEY and CDR2 is SVGAGI. The CDR3 loop spans 16 amino acids. CDR3 nucleotide sequence: TGTGCCAGCAGTTACGGGTCGGGGTCGTTGGGCACTGAAGCTTTCTTT. Translated: CASSYGSGSLGTEAFF.

Worth noting for this clonotype: A clone one base away is much larger, so this may be a read error. The chain couples TRBV28 to TRBJ1-1; unclear D gene. CDR1 is MDHEN and CDR2 is SYDVKM in the germline V gene. The CDR3 runs to 11 residues. CDR3 sequence reads: CSSTSFTEAFF. CDR3 DNA: TGTTCCAGCACTTCTTTCACTGAAGCTTTCTTT. Complete variable domain (other parts from reference TRBV28 and TRBJ1-1): DVKVTQSSRYLVKRTGEKVFLECVQDMDHENMFWYRQDPGLGLRLIYFSYDVKMKEKGDIPEGYSVSREKKERFSLILESASTNQTSMYLCSSTSFTEAFFGQGTRLTVV.

The chain links TRBV28 to TRBJ2-2, with a tentative D call TRBD2 (6 bases). CDR1 and CDR2 from the germline V gene are MDHEN and SYDVKM. Trimming cost V 8 bases and J 1 base, with 8 bases left between them. CDR3 length: 13 residues. The CDR3: CASERVNTGELFF. DNA for the CDR3: TGTGCCAGCGAGCGGGTGAACACCGGGGAGCTGTTTTTT.

The chain is built from TRBV4-1 and TRBJ2-7, with D perhaps matching TRBD1 (5 bases). The CDR3 contains 14 residues. Trimming shortened V by 4 bases and J by 13 bases, and 23 bases separated the two germline ends. Per germline, CDR1 MGHRA and CDR2 YSYEKL. CDR3 residues: CASSLVKSSYRQYF. In DNA form, the CDR3 reads TGCGCCAGCAGCCTGGTGAAGAGCTCCTACAGGCAATACTTC.

Concerning this clonotype itself: One end of the junction varies from germline; a read error may be responsible. The chain links TRBV11-3 to TRBJ2-5; 9 nucleotides agree with TRBD1. Looked up from germline, CDR1 is SGHNT and CDR2 is YENEEA. This CDR3 is 15 amino acids long. CDR3 sequence reads: CTSSADRGSQEAQYF. The DNA of the CDR3 is TGTACCAGCAGCGCTGACAGGGGGTCCCAAGAGGCCCAATACTTC.

Points on this clonotype: Given the absence of the conserved phenylalanine or tryptophan at the CDR3 end, a read error is likely. The V call is TRBV29-1, the J call TRBJ2-6; TRBD2 matches 9 bases. J gave up 8 bases and V 6 bases, and 8 bases lay outside the gene matches. This CDR3 is built from 14 residues. CDR1 and CDR2 (germline): SQVTM, ANQGSEA. CDR3 in amino acids: CSVVRLAASNVLTL. The CDR3 region has the DNA TGCAGCGTCGTTAGACTAGCGGCATCCAACGTCCTGACTTTA.

CDR3 region: CASALGTVGPDYGYTF. CDR3 coding DNA: TGCGCCAGCGCGCTTGGGACAGTGGGTCCGGACTATGGCTACACCTTC. The J gene is TRBJ1-2, the V gene TRBV5-1; 7 positions agree with TRBD1. J lost 3 bases, V lost 7 bases, and 15 bases had no gene match. CDR3 size: 16 residues. The germline CDR1 and CDR2 sequences are SGHRS and YFSETQ.

Notes on this clonotype: A read error may account for a junction end that differs from germline. The rearrangement links TRBV6-2 or TRBV6-3 to TRBJ2-1; TRBD1 matches at 7 bases. The CDR3 has 16 residues. Germline lookup yields CDR1 MNHEY and CDR2 SVGEGT. The CDR3 region has the DNA TGTGCCAGCAGTAGCCGGGTCAGGGGGTCCTACAATGAGCGGTTCTTC. It encodes CASSSRVRGSYNERFF.

This chain links TRBV20-1 with TRBJ2-5; 7 nucleotides align to TRBD2. Germline V gives CDR1 DFQATT, CDR2 SNEGSKA (reference sequence). V shed 6 bases, J shed 5 bases, and the junction held 6 bases outside the gene matches. CDR3 length: 12 residues. The CDR3 region is CSAHSSGETQYF. CDR3 nucleotides: TGCAGTGCCCACTCTAGCGGCGAGACCCAGTACTTC.

A word on this clonotype: Being one base from a much bigger clone, this may be a read error. The CDR3 is CRAAGRGVQYF. CDR3 bases: TGCAGGGCCGCAGGCCGTGGCGTGCAGTACTTC. The gene calls are TRBV20-1 and TRBJ2-7; D gene uncertain. The V gene's germline CDR1 is DFQATT and CDR2 SNEGSKA (reference sequence). The CDR3 is made up of 11 amino acids.

V is TRBV6-5 and J is TRBJ2-7; TRBD1 agrees at 8 bases. Losses at the gene ends were 6 bases for V and 3 bases for J; bases not matched to a gene: 10. There are 15 residues in the CDR3. CDR1 is MNHEY, CDR2 SVGAGI, per germline. The CDR3 spells CASRLDRGNFYEQYF. CDR3 DNA sequence: TGTGCCAGCAGACTCGACAGGGGAAATTTCTACGAGCAGTACTTC.

Of note for this clonotype: This clone may be a read error of a much larger clone one base away. No conserved phenylalanine or tryptophan is present at the end of the CDR3, so a read error is the likely explanation. The chain uses TRBV12-3 or TRBV12-4 and TRBJ2-1; TRBD2 is a possible D gene (6 bases). This CDR3 spans 14 amino acids. V lost 0 bases and J lost 7, with 10 bases in between. CDR3 sequence (DNA): TGTGCCAGCAGTTTAGCCGGGAGCGCTAATGAGCAGTTCATC. Protein: CASSLAGSANEQFI.

With regard to this clonotype: The limits of the CDR3 on the DNA are not certain, so only TCRdb's listed CDR3 is given. V and J are TRBV11-2 and TRBJ2-4; the DNA was not compared with TRBD2, the D call given in the table. The germline gives CDR1 SGHAT, CDR2 FQNNGV. The CDR3 comprises 16 residues, both ends counted. This chain's CDR3 is CASSFAGVGGGNIKYF.

The V call is TRBV6-5, the J call TRBJ1-1; maybe TRBD1 (6 bases). Germline CDR1 and CDR2: MNHEY and SVGAGI. Trimming removed 5 bases at V and 2 bases at J, with 15 bases between. This CDR3 spans 15 amino acids. CDR3 coding DNA: TGTGCCAGCAGTGCAAACTCACAGGGAAACACTGAAGCTTTCTTT. This codes for CASSANSQGNTEAFF.